A single sample is the source of the 5 T cell receptor beta chains below, sequenced in a study of blood T cell repertoires in COVID-19. TCRdb keeps only in-frame clones here, not all; method: immunoSEQ multiplex PCR. The sample lists approximately 440,000 clones, about 90% occurring once. Material for sequencing was PBMCs or T cells enriched from blood (not recorded which). These receptors originate from a woman younger than 30 who had recovered from COVID-19.

The V gene is TRBV2, the J gene TRBJ1-3; no reliable D call. The CDR3 totals 14 residues. From germline, CDR1 is SNHLY and CDR2 FYNNEI. The germline V and J ends were trimmed by 7 bases and 0 bases, with 10 bases remaining between them. CDR3 amino acids: CASIGGFSGNTIYF. The CDR3 DNA follows: TGTGCCAGCATTGGCGGGTTCTCTGGAAACACCATATATTTT.

V is TRBV29-1 and J is TRBJ1-2; 8 bases are a match to TRBD1. The length of the CDR3 is 14 residues. Germline V gene lookup returns CDR1 SQVTM and CDR2 ANQGSEA. V lost 6 bases to trimming and J lost 4 bases; unmatched junction nucleotides: 10. This chain's CDR3 is CSVRTGWSAYGYTF. The CDR3 DNA reads TGCAGCGTCCGGACAGGGTGGAGTGCCTATGGCTACACCTTC.

This sequence joins TRBV5-1 and TRBJ2-3, with D perhaps matching TRBD2 (5 bases). The V gene lost 4 bases and the J gene lost 4 bases, with 13 bases spanning the gap. Germline V gene sequence: CDR1 SGHRS, CDR2 YFSETQ. The CDR3 extends over 14 amino acids. The CDR3 region is CASSEVVGADTQYF. CDR3 sequence (DNA): TGCGCCAGCAGCGAGGTCGTGGGAGCAGATACGCAGTATTTT.

This clone was found a few times. At the DNA level, this CDR3 is encoded by other sequences in the same sample as well. The chain recombines TRBV19 with TRBJ1-2; D unclear. The V and J ends lost 5 bases and 6 bases respectively, with 7 bases between them. CDR1 and CDR2 (germline): LNHDA, SQIVND (reference sequence). The CDR3 length is 11 residues. CDR3 loop: CASSPGDGYTF. DNA for the CDR3: TGTGCCAGTAGTCCAGGTGATGGCTACACCTTC.

In this sample, this clone turned up a few times. The rearrangement joins TRBV6-6 to TRBJ2-1; 10 positions match TRBD2. The CDR3 runs to 16 residues. Germline V CDR1 and CDR2: MNHNY, SVGAGI (reference sequence). The V gene end was trimmed by 5 bases and the J gene end by 2 bases; junction bases not matched to a gene: 6. The CDR3 spells CASSTGLAETYNEQFF. CDR3 DNA sequence: TGTGCCAGCAGTACCGGACTAGCGGAGACCTACAATGAGCAGTTCTTC.